The next 18 T cell receptor beta chains were all read from a single sample in a study of cytomegalovirus exposure and HLA in healthy donors. 60 Vbeta and 13 Jbeta primers were used in PCR. Data came from immunoSEQ multiplex PCR; TCRdb stores just in-frame clones and leaves some out. The table has around 150,000 clones, around 74% seen once. The sequenced sample consisted of PBMCs. These receptors were obtained from a female donor in good health and CMV-seronegative.

V usage is TRBV5-1 and J usage is TRBJ1-5; a possible D gene is TRBD1 (5 bases). Germline V CDR1 and CDR2: SGHRS, YFSETQ. The length of the CDR3 is 12 residues. V lost 0 bases, J lost 15 bases, and 13 bases lay in between. This CDR3 reads CASSLGDSLWHF. In DNA form, the CDR3 reads TGCGCCAGCAGCTTGGGTGACAGTCTCTGGCATTTT. The variable domain in full, completed from reference TRBV5-1 and TRBJ1-5, reads KAGVTQTPRYLIKTRGQQVTLSCSPISGHRSVSWYQQTPGQGLQFLFEYFSETQRNKGNFPGRFSGRQFSNSRSEMNVSTLELGDSALYLCASSLGDSLWHFGDGTRLSIL.

V usage is TRBV4-2 and J usage is TRBJ1-2, with unresolved D. V lost 0 bases and J lost 4, with 9 bases in between. CDR3 length: 14 residues. Germline assignment: CDR1 LGHNA and CDR2 YNFKEQ. CDR3 residues: CASSQDDGVYGYTF. CDR3 DNA sequence: TGTGCCAGCAGCCAAGATGACGGGGTCTATGGCTACACCTTC.

The chain recombines TRBV19 with TRBJ2-2, with 9 bases lining up with TRBD2. The CDR3 covers 19 residues. J was trimmed by 5 bases and V by 0 bases; bases with no gene match: 13. In germline, CDR1 is LNHDA, CDR2 SQIVND (reference sequence). The CDR3 loop is CASSIDLWELAGITGELFF. The CDR3 region has the DNA TGTGCCAGTAGTATAGATCTATGGGAGCTAGCGGGGATTACCGGGGAGCTGTTTTTT. Combining the CDR3 with reference TRBV19 and TRBJ2-2 gives the whole variable domain DGGITQSPKYLFRKEGQNVTLSCEQNLNHDAMYWYRQDPGQGLRLIYYSQIVNDFQKGDIAEGYSVSREKKESFPLTVTSAQKNPTAFYLCASSIDLWELAGITGELFFGEGSRLTVL.

The chain is built from TRBV4-1 and TRBJ2-3; 7 bases fit TRBD2. Germline CDR1 and CDR2: MGHRA and YSYEKL. Unmatched junction bases numbered 7, after V lost 4 bases and J lost 0 bases. The CDR3 has 16 residues. The CDR3 region is CASSLLAALSTDTQYF. The DNA of the CDR3 is TGCGCCAGCAGCCTTCTAGCGGCCCTCAGCACAGATACGCAGTATTTT.

The V call is TRBV2, the J call TRBJ1-3; 7 nucleotides match TRBD1. The germline V gene has CDR1 SNHLY and CDR2 FYNNEI. CDR3 length: 14 amino acids. Losses at the gene ends were 6 bases for V and 2 bases for J; bases not matched to a gene: 4. This CDR3 reads CASRAQGTGNTIYF. The DNA for the CDR3 is TGTGCCAGCAGGGCACAGGGGACTGGAAACACCATATATTTT.

The chain couples TRBV5-1 to TRBJ2-6; D unresolved. The CDR3 sequence is 13 residues long. V gave up 8 bases and J gave up 0 bases, with 6 bases separating them. Germline V gene data show CDR1 as SGHRS and CDR2 as YFSETQ. CDR3 DNA sequence: TGCGCCAGTAGTTACTCTGGGGCCAACGTCCTGACTTTC. Translating gives CASSYSGANVLTF.

The rearrangement links TRBV5-1 to TRBJ2-7, with 7 bases aligning to TRBD1. CDR1 is SGHRS and CDR2 is YFSETQ in the germline V gene. V lost 0 bases to trimming and J lost 1 base; unmatched junction nucleotides: 4. CDR3 size: 15 residues. CDR3 bases: TGCGCCAGCAGCTTGGTTGGCAGGGGGTCCTACGAGCAGTACTTC. Protein product: CASSLVGRGSYEQYF.

The gene calls are TRBV5-4 and TRBJ1-3; 7 nucleotides align to TRBD1. CDR3 size: 14 residues. The germline gives CDR1 SGHNT, CDR2 YYREEE (reference sequence). J was trimmed by 4 bases and V by 4 bases; bases with no gene match: 5. The CDR3 region has the DNA TGTGCCAGCAGCGTACAGGGGTCCGGAAACACCATATATTTT. It is translated as CASSVQGSGNTIYF. The full variable domain, in which reference TRBV5-4 and TRBJ1-3 provide the parts outside the CDR3, is ETGVTQSPTHLIKTRGQQVTLRCSSQSGHNTVSWYQQALGQGPQFIFQYYREEENGRGNFPPRFSGLQFPNYSSELNVNALELDDSALYLCASSVQGSGNTIYFGEGSWLTVV.

In the case of this clone: Other DNA sequences in the same sample also yield this CDR3. The DNA for the CDR3 is TGCAGCGTTGAAGATGGGCAGGGGAGCTCCTACAATGAGCAGTTCTTC. This encodes CSVEDGQGSSYNEQFF. The rearrangement joins TRBV29-1 to TRBJ2-1, with D possibly being TRBD1 (6 bases). This CDR3 region has 16 residues. Germline lookup yields CDR1 SQVTM and CDR2 ANQGSEA. The ends were cut back, 0 bases at V and 0 bases at J, with 12 bases in the middle.

The chain joins TRBV5-1 to TRBJ2-1; 8 positions match TRBD1. CDR3 size: 16 residues. V was pared by 4 bases and J by 4 bases, with 10 bases of the junction left unmatched. Germline values: CDR1 SGHRS, CDR2 YFSETQ. The CDR3 loop is CASSPMDRAVYNEQFF. The CDR3 DNA reads as TGCGCCAGCAGCCCTATGGACAGGGCCGTGTACAATGAGCAGTTCTTC.

This sequence joins TRBV28 and TRBJ2-7; possible D gene TRBD2, 6 bases. V was pared by 2 bases and J by 7 bases, with 15 bases between. In germline, CDR1 is MDHEN, CDR2 SYDVKM. CDR3 length equals 14 residues. The CDR3 DNA reads TGTGCCAGCAGTTTACCCCGACTAGTCTCGGAGCAGTACTTC. Amino acids: CASSLPRLVSEQYF.

This clone was picked up a small number of times. The chain is built from TRBV7-9 and TRBJ1-5; TRBD1 might be the D (5 bases). V lost 5 bases and J 7 bases, leaving 15 bases between the germline ends. This CDR3 contains 14 residues. CDR1 is SEHNR and CDR2 is FQNEAQ in the germline V gene (reference sequence). CDR3 protein: CASSPAGPNQPQHF. CDR3 in DNA: TGTGCCAGCAGCCCGGCAGGGCCCAACCAGCCCCAGCATTTT. Full variable domain (missing parts from reference TRBV7-9 and TRBJ1-5): DTGVSQNPRHKITKRGQNVTFRCDPISEHNRLYWYRQTLGQGPEFLTYFQNEAQLEKSRLLSDRFSAERPKGSFSTLEIQRTEQGDSAMYLCASSPAGPNQPQHFGDGTRLSIL.

This clone appeared once. The CDR3 DNA reads as TGTGCCAGCAGTGAAGACCCGCGGCGGGGACCCTATGGCTACACCTTC. Translated, it gives CASSEDPRRGPYGYTF. The chain combines TRBV6-1 with TRBJ1-2; tentatively, D is TRBD1 (5 bases). CDR3 length: 16 residues. The V end lost 1 base, the J end lost 4 bases, and 16 bases lay between the germline ends. CDR1 is MNHNS, CDR2 SASEGT, per germline.

With regard to this clone: At one boundary the junction diverges from the germline segment, which might be a read error. The V gene is TRBV29-1, the J gene TRBJ1-1; 7 bases fit TRBD1. This CDR3 is 13 amino acids long. The germline gives CDR1 SQVTM, CDR2 ANQGSEA. Here the CDR3 DNA reads TGCAGCGTTGAAGCCCCGGGGGCAGGGGGGCAACCTTTT. Amino acids: CSVEAPGAGGQPF.

This sequence joins TRBV27 and TRBJ1-1; D gene unclear. This CDR3 is built from 15 residues. Germline CDR1 MNHEY, CDR2 SMNVEV (reference sequence). The germline V and J ends were trimmed by 4 bases and 1 base, with 13 bases remaining between them. CDR3 DNA: TGTGCCAGCAGTTCCTATAGTGCAAAGAACACTGAAGCTTTCTTT. Encoded protein: CASSSYSAKNTEAFF.

The V and J genes are TRBV19 and TRBJ1-2; tentatively, D is TRBD1 (5 bases). From germline, CDR1 is LNHDA and CDR2 SQIVND (reference sequence). V was trimmed by 6 bases and J by 4 bases, leaving 9 bases between them. The CDR3 is 12 residues long. The CDR3 DNA reads TGTGCCAGTAGCTCAGGGCCCTATGGCTACACCTTC. Protein product: CASSSGPYGYTF.

V and J are TRBV6-1 and TRBJ1-4; 8 bases align to TRBD1. Germline V gives CDR1 MNHNS, CDR2 SASEGT. Trimming removed 2 bases from V and 4 bases from J; junction bases left unmatched: 3. This CDR3 contains 15 residues. CDR3 bases: TGTGCCAGCAGTGAACTACAGGGGGTTAATGAAAAACTGTTTTTT. This codes for CASSELQGVNEKLFF.

The V call is TRBV5-4, the J call TRBJ2-2; possibly TRBD2 for D (6 bases). The ends were cut back, 0 bases at V and 5 bases at J, with 11 bases in the middle. This CDR3 has 15 residues. Per the germline V gene, CDR1 is SGHNT and CDR2 is YYREEE (reference sequence). The CDR3 sequence: CASSLAGVGTGELFF. CDR3 DNA: TGTGCCAGCAGCTTGGCGGGAGTGGGTACCGGGGAGCTGTTTTTT.